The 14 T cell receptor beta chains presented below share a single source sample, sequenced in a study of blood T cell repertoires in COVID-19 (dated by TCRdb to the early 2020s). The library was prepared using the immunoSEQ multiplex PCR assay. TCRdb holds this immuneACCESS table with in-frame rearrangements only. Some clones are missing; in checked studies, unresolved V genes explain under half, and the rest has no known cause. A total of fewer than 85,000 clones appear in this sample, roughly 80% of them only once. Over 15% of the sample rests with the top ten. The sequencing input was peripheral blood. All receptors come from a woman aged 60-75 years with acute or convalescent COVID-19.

The CDR3: CASSFGTGRNYGYTF. Here the CDR3 DNA reads TGTGCCAGCAGCTTCGGGACAGGCAGAAACTATGGCTACACCTTC. This chain uses TRBV7-3 with TRBJ1-2, with 8 bases identical to TRBD1. In germline, CDR1 is SGHTA, CDR2 FQGTGA. The CDR3 contains 15 residues. V lost 3 bases and J lost 2; bases outside the gene matches: 5.

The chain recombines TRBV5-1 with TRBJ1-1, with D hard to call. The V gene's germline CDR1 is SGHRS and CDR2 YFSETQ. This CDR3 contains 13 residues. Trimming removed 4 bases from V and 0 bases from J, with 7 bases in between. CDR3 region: CASSGSVNTEAFF. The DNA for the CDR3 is TGCGCCAGCAGCGGTTCAGTGAACACTGAAGCTTTCTTT.

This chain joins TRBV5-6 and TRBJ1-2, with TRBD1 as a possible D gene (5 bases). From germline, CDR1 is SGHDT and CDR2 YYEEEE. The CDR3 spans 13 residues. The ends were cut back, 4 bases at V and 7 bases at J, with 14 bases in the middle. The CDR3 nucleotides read TGTGCCAGCAGCACGCGACAGCCCAGTGGCTACACCTTC. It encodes CASSTRQPSGYTF.

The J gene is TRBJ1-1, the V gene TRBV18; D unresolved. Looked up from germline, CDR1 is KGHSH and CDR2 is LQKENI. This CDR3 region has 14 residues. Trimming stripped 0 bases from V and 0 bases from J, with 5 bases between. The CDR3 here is CASSPPSLNTEAFF. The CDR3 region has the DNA TGTGCCAGCTCACCACCGAGCCTGAACACTGAAGCTTTCTTT.

The CDR3 DNA reads as TGTGCCAGCAGTCTACAGGGCCGGTCGCTTGGAGCTTTCTTT. Translation gives CASSLQGRSLGAFF. V is TRBV6-2 or TRBV6-3 and J is TRBJ1-1, with D maybe TRBD1 (6 bases). The germline V gene has CDR1 MNHEY and CDR2 SVGEGT. The CDR3 totals 14 residues. V gave up 5 bases and J gave up 10 bases, with 20 bases separating them.

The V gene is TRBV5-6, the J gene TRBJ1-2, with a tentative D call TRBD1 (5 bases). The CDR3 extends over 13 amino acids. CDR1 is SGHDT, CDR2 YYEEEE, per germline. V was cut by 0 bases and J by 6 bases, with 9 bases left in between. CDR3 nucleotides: TGTGCCAGCAGCTTGGACAGGCTGAATGGCTACACCTTC. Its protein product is CASSLDRLNGYTF.

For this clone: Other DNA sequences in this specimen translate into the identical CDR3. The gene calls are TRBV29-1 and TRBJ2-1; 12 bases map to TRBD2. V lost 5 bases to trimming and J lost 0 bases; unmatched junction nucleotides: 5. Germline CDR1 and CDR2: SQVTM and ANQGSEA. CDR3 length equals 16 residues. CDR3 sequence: CSVTGLAGSSYNEQFF. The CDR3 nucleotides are TGCAGCGTTACCGGACTAGCGGGGAGCTCCTACAATGAGCAGTTCTTC.

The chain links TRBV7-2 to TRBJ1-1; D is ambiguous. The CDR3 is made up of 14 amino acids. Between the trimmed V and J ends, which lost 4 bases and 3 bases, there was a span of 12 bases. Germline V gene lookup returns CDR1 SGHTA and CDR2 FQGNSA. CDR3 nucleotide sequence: TGTGCCAGCAGCTCAACCCAGGCATACACTGAAGCTTTCTTT. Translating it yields CASSSTQAYTEAFF.

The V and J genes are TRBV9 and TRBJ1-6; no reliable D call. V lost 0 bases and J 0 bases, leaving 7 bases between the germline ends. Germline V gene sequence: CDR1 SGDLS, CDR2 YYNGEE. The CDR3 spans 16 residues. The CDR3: CASSVGVSSYNSPLHF. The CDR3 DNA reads TGTGCCAGCAGCGTAGGAGTTAGCTCCTATAATTCACCCCTCCACTTT.

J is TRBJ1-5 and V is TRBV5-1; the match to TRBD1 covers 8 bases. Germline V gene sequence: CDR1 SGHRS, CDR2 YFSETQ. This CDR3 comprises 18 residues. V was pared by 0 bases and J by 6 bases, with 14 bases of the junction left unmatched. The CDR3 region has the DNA TGCGCCAGCAGCTTGGGTATGAGGACCGGACAGGGTGGTCAGCCCCAGCATTTT. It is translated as CASSLGMRTGQGGQPQHF.

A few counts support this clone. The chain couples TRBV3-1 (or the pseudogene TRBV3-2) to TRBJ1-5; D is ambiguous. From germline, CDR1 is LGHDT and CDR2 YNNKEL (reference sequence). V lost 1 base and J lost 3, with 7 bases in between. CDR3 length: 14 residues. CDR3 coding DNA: TGTGCCAGCAGCCAAGGCACAAACAATCAGCCCCAGCATTTT. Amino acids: CASSQGTNNQPQHF.

This CDR3 is CASSFRGQGTDTQYF. The CDR3 DNA reads as TGTGCCAGCAGCTTCAGGGGGCAAGGCACAGATACGCAGTATTTT. The chain combines TRBV7-9 with TRBJ2-3; 8 positions match TRBD1. Germline-derived CDR1 and CDR2 are SEHNR and FQNEAQ (reference sequence). V was clipped by 3 bases and J by 1 base; unmatched bases: 3. The CDR3 is made up of 15 amino acids.

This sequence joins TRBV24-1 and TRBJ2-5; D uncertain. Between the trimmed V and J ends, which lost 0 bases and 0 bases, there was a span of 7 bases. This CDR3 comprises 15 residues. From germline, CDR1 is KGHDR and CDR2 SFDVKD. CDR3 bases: TGTGCCACCAGTGATTTGTCTCCGTACCAAGAGACCCAGTACTTC. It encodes CATSDLSPYQETQYF.

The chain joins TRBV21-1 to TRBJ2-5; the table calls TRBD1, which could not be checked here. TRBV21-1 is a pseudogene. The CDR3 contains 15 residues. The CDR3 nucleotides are TGTGCCAGCAGCAGATCAGGCCCACGCCAACAGACCCAGTACTTC. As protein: CASSRSGPRQQTQYF.